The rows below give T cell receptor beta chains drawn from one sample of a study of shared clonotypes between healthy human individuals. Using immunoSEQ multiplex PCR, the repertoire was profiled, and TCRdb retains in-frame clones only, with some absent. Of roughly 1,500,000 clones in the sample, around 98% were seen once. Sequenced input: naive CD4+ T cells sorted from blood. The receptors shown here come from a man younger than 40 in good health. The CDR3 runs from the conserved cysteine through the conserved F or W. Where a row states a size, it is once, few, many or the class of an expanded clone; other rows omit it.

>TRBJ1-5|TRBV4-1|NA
CASSQEKGRAQPQHF
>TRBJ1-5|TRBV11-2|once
CASSLAKTGGVGQPQHF
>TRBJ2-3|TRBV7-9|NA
CASTTARPDTQYF
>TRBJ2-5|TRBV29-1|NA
CSSRALAGGAGLRQETQYF
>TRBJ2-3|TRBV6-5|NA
CASNGPSGREDTQYF
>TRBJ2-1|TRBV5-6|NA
CASSMRRGSGRAQFF
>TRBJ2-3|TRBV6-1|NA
CASSNRDRGTDTQYF
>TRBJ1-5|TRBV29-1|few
CSAGVGGSQHF
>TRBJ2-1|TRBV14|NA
CASSHRAGVSNEQFF
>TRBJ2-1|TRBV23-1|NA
CASSQSRECSSYNEQFF
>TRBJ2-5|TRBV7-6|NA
CASSKSRFGRETQYF
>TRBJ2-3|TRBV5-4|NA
CASRFGLADNTDTQYF
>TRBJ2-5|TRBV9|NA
CASSVNAGTKETQYF
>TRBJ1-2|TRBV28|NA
CASLRGDQNGYTF
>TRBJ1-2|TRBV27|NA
CASSSAGNYGYTF
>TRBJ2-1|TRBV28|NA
CASGQMPGLSEQFF
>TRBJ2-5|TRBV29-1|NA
CSVGGAQETQYF
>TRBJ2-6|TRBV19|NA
CASRLQGTGANVLTF
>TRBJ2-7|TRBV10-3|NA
CAISDLAGAYEQYF
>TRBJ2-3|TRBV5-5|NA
CASSLEARPYTQYF
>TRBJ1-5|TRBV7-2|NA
CASSFVGGQPQHF
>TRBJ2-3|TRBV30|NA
CAWKSAVSTDTQYF
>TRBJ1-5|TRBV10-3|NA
CAISGSKGLGNSNQPQHF
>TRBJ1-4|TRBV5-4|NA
CASSLGGTTNEKLFF
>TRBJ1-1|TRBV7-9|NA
CASSLGESTEAFF
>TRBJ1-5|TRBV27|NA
CASSSGGRNQPQHF
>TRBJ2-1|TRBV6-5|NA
CASRLDPYNEQFF